The 5 T cell receptor beta chains presented below share a single source sample, sequenced in a study of beta chain features in type 1 diabetes. The isolated RNA, all of it, was reverse transcribed, so expressed TCRB transcripts were what got sequenced. Using immunoSEQ multiplex PCR, the repertoire was profiled, and TCRdb retains in-frame clones only, with some absent. Of about 150,000 clones in the sample, approximately 8.1% were seen once. Findings and limits, study-wide: Across all four CD4+ subsets, people with type 1 diabetes showed modestly shorter TCRB CDR3s.

Which antigens these TCRs recognize remains unknown. Source material: central memory CD4+ T cells from blood. Receptor source: a woman between 35 and 50 years old with type 1 diabetes.

The rearrangement links TRBV9 to TRBJ1-6; D may be TRBD1 (6 bases). V was clipped by 0 bases and J by 7 bases, with 11 bases between them. CDR1 and CDR2 (germline): SGDLS, YYNGEE. This CDR3 is 15 amino acids long. In DNA form, the CDR3 reads TGTGCCAGCAGCGTAGCCGGACAGCCGAATTCACCCCTCCACTTT. It encodes CASSVAGQPNSPLHF.

This clone was picked up a small number of times. V gene TRBV18 combines with J gene TRBJ1-2; TRBD1 agrees at 10 bases. In germline, CDR1 is KGHSH, CDR2 LQKENI. The CDR3 length is 14 residues. V trimming: 3 bases; J trimming: 8 bases; junction bases outside the gene matches: 6. CDR3 in amino acids: CASSPGTGAFGYTF. The CDR3 DNA sequence: TGTGCCAGCTCACCCGGGACAGGGGCCTTCGGCTACACCTTC.

The gene calls are TRBV4-1 and TRBJ1-1, with TRBD1 matching over 8 bases. J lost 1 base, V lost 2 bases, and 3 bases had no gene match. This CDR3 comprises 15 residues. The germline gives CDR1 MGHRA, CDR2 YSYEKL. In DNA, the CDR3 is TGCGCCAGCAGCCAACTGGGACAGGAGAACACTGAAGCTTTCTTT. This codes for CASSQLGQENTEAFF.

The chain combines TRBV5-1 with TRBJ2-3; D is perhaps TRBD1 (5 bases). V lost 2 bases, J lost 2 bases, and 12 bases lay in between. CDR1 and CDR2 from the germline V gene are SGHRS and YFSETQ. This CDR3 is 15 amino acids long. CDR3 in DNA: TGCGCCAGCAGCTTAACGGCCAGGGACACAGATACGCAGTATTTT. The encoded protein is CASSLTARDTDTQYF.

Only a few counts were recorded for this clone. The V gene is TRBV9, the J gene TRBJ2-1, with 11 bases fitting TRBD1. The trim removed 9 bases at V and 7 bases at J, leaving 3 bases unmatched. CDR3 length equals 12 residues. Germline V gene lookup returns CDR1 SGDLS and CDR2 YYNGEE. The CDR3 nucleotides are TGTGCCACGGGACAGGGGGGAAATGAGCAGTTCTTC. This translates into CATGQGGNEQFF.